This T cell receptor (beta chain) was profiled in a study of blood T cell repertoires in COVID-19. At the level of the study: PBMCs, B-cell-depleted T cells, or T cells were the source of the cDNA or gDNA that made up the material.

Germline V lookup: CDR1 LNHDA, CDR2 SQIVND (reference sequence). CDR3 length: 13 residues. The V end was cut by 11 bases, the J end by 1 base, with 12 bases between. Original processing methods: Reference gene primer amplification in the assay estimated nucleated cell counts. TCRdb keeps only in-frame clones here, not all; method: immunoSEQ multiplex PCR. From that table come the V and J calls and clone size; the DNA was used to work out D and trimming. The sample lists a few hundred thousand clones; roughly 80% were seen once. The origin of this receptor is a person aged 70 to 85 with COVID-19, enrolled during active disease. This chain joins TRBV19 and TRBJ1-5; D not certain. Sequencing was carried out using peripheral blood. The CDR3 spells CAASTVSNQPQHF. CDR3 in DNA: TGTGCCGCTAGTACAGTCAGCAATCAGCCCCAGCATTTT.